The 4 T cell receptor beta chains below come from one sample, sequenced in a study of blood T cell repertoires in COVID-19. Libraries were prepared by immunoSEQ multiplex PCR; TCRdb keeps only in-frame clonotypes and omits some of them. Of fewer than 250,000 clones listed, around 80% are singletons. Sequenced material: peripheral blood. The source of these receptors is a woman aged 45-65 years with acute or convalescent COVID-19.

The V gene is TRBV9, the J gene TRBJ2-3; 11 nucleotides align to TRBD2. V gave up 0 bases and J gave up 4 bases; unmatched junction bases: 4. The CDR3 covers 16 residues. Germline CDR1 and CDR2: SGDLS and YYNGEE. The CDR3 is CASSVATSGSSDTQYF. DNA of the CDR3: TGTGCCAGCAGCGTAGCTACTAGCGGGAGTTCAGATACGCAGTATTTT.

The V gene is TRBV29-1, the J gene TRBJ2-5; 11 nucleotides agree with TRBD2. From germline, CDR1 is SQVTM and CDR2 ANQGSEA. This CDR3 region has 16 residues. Trimming removed 3 bases from V and 4 bases from J; junction bases left unmatched: 10. The CDR3 region has the DNA TGCAGCGTTGATCCTGGACTAGCGGGCGGAGGAGAGACCCAGTACTTC. Its protein product is CSVDPGLAGGGETQYF.

This chain joins TRBV5-1 and TRBJ2-1; tentative D call: TRBD2 (5 bases). The CDR3 runs to 14 residues. Deletions cut 4 bases from V and 4 bases from J, with 12 bases between. The germline CDR1 and CDR2 sequences are SGHRS and YFSETQ. DNA of the CDR3: TGCGCCAGCAGCCCGGGGAACACTTACAATGAGCAGTTCTTC. Its translation is CASSPGNTYNEQFF.

The table lists this clone with a few counts. This rearrangement joins TRBV7-2 to TRBJ2-7; 7 nucleotides agree with TRBD2. Germline lookup yields CDR1 SGHTA and CDR2 FQGNSA. V was pared by 4 bases and J by 0 bases, with 9 bases of the junction left unmatched. This CDR3 is 16 amino acids long. The CDR3 spells CASSSTLAGPSYEQYF. CDR3 sequence (DNA): TGTGCCAGCAGCTCAACCTTAGCGGGTCCCTCCTACGAGCAGTACTTC. The full variable domain, completed using reference TRBV7-2 and TRBJ2-7, is GAGVSQSPSNKVTEKGKDVELRCDPISGHTALYWYRQSLGQGLEFLIYFQGNSAPDKSGLPSDRFSAERTGGSVSTLTIQRTQQEDSAVYLCASSSTLAGPSYEQYFGPGTRLTVT.